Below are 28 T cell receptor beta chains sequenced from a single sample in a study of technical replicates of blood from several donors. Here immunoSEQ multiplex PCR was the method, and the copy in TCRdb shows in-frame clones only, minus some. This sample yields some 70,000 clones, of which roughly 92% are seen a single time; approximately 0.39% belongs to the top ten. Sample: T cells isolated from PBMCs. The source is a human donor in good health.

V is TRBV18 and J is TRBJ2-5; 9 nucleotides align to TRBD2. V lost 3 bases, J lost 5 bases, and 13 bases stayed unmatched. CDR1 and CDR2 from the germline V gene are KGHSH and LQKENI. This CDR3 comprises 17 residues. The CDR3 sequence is CASSPRQPSGNIETQYF. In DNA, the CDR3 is TGTGCCAGCTCACCTCGACAGCCTAGCGGGAATATCGAGACCCAGTACTTC.

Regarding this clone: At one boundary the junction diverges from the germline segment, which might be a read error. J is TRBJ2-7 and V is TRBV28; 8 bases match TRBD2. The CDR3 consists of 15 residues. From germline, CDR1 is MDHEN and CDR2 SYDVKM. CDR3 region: CASSLWTSNVIEQYF. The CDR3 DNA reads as TGTGCCAGCAGTCTATGGACTAGCAACGTGATCGAGCAGTACTTC. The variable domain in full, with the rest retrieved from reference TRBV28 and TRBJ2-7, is DVKVTQSSRYLVKRTGEKVFLECVQDMDHENMFWYRQDPGLGLRLIYFSYDVKMKEKGDIPEGYSVSREKKERFSLILESASTNQTSMYLCASSLWTSNVIEQYFGPGTRLTVT.

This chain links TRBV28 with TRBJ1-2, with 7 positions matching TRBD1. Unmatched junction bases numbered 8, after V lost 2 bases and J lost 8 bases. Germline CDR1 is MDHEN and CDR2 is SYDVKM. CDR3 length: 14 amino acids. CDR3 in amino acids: CASSLDTRGLGYTF. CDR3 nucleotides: TGTGCCAGCAGTTTAGATACGAGGGGGCTGGGCTACACCTTC.

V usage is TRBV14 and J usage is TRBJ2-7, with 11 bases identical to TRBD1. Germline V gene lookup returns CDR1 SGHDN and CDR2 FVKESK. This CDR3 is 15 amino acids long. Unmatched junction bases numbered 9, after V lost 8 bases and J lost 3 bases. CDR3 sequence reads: CASDSGTGGIYEQYF. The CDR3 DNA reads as TGTGCCAGCGATTCCGGGACAGGGGGAATCTACGAGCAGTACTTC.

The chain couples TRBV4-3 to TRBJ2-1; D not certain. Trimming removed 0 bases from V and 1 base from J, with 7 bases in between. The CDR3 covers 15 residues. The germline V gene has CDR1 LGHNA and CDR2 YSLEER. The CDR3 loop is CASSQDWASYNEQFF. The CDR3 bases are TGCGCCAGCAGCCAAGATTGGGCTTCCTACAATGAGCAGTTCTTC.

The DNA of the CDR3 is TGTGCCAGCAGCTTGGGGACTCTTTACGGAGATACGCAGTATTTT. It is translated as CASSLGTLYGDTQYF. The chain has TRBV5-8 and TRBJ2-3; a possible D gene is TRBD2 (5 bases). V dropped 0 bases and J dropped 5 bases, with 13 bases sitting between them. Germline-derived CDR1 and CDR2 are SGHTS and YDEGEE. This CDR3 has 15 residues.

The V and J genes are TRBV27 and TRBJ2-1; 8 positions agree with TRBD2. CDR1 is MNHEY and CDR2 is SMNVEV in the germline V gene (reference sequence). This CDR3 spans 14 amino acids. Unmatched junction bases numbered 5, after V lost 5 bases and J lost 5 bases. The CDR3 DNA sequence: TGTGCCAGCAGTGTTACGGGACTAGACAATGAGCAGTTCTTC. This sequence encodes CASSVTGLDNEQFF.

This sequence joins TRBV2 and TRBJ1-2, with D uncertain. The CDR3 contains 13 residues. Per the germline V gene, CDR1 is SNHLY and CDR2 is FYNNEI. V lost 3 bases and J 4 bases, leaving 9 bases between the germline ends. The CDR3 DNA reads TGTGCCAGCAGTGACAGGCCCTTCTATGGCTACACCTTC. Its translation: CASSDRPFYGYTF.

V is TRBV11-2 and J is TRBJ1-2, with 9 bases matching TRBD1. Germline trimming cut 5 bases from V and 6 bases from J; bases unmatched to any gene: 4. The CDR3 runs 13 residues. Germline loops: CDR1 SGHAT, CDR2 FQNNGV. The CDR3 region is CASSAGTGHGYTF. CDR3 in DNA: TGTGCCAGCAGCGCCGGGACAGGGCATGGCTACACCTTC.

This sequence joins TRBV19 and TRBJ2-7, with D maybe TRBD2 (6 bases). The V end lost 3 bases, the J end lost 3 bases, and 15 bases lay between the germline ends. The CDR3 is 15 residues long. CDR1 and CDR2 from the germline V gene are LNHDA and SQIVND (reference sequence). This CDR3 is CASSMGVGGNYEQYF. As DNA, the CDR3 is TGTGCCAGTAGTATGGGTGTTGGGGGGAACTACGAGCAGTACTTC.

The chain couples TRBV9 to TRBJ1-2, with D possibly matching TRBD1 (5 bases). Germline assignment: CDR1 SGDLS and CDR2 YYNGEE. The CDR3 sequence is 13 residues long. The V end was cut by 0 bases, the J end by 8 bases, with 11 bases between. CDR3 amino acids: CASSVAGYGGYTF. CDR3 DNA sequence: TGTGCCAGCAGCGTAGCAGGGTATGGAGGCTACACCTTC.

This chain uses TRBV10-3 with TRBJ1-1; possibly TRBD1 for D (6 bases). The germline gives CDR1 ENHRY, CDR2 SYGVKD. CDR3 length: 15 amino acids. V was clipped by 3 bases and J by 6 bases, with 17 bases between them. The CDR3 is CAISDPQTGWSEAFF. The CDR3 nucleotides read TGTGCCATCAGTGACCCGCAAACAGGGTGGTCTGAAGCTTTCTTT.

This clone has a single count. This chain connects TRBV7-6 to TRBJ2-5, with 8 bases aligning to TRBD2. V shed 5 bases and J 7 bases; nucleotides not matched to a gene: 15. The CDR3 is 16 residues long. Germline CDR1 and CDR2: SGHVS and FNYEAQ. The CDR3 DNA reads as TGTGCCAGCAGCCTCGAGCGGGAGACGGCTGGCCGGACCCAGTACTTC. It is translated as CASSLERETAGRTQYF.

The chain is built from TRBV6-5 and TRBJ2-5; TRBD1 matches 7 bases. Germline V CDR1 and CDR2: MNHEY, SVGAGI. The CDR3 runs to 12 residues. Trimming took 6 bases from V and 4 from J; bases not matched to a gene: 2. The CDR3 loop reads CASRTGVETQYF. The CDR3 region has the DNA TGTGCCAGCAGAACAGGGGTAGAGACCCAGTACTTC.

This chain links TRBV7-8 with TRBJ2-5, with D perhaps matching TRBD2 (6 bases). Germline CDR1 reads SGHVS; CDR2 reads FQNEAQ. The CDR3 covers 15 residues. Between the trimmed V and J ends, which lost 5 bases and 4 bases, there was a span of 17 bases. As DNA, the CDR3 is TGTGCCAGCAGCCAGACCGGGAGCTGGGCAGAGACCCAGTACTTC. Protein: CASSQTGSWAETQYF.

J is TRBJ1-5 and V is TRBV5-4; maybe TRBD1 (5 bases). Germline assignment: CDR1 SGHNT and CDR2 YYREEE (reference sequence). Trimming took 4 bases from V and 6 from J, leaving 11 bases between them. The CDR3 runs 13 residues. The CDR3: CASSDSLGQPQHF. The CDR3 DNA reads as TGTGCCAGCAGCGACAGTTTGGGTCAGCCCCAGCATTTT. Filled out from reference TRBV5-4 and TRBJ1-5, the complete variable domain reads ETGVTQSPTHLIKTRGQQVTLRCSSQSGHNTVSWYQQALGQGPQFIFQYYREEENGRGNFPPRFSGLQFPNYSSELNVNALELDDSALYLCASSDSLGQPQHFGDGTRLSIL.

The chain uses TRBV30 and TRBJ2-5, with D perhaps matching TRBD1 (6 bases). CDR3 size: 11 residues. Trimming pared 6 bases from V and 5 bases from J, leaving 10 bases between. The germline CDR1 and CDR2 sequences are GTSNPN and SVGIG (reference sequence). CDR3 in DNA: TGTGCCTGTCAGGGGTTGGAGACCCAGTACTTC. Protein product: CACQGLETQYF.

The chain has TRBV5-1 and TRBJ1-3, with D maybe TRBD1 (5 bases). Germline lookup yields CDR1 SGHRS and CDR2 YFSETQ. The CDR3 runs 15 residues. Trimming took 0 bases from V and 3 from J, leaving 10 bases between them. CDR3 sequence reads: CASSLDPGRGNTIYF. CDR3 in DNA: TGCGCCAGCAGCTTGGATCCAGGGCGTGGAAACACCATATATTTT. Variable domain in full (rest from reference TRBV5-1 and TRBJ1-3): KAGVTQTPRYLIKTRGQQVTLSCSPISGHRSVSWYQQTPGQGLQFLFEYFSETQRNKGNFPGRFSGRQFSNSRSEMNVSTLELGDSALYLCASSLDPGRGNTIYFGEGSWLTVV.

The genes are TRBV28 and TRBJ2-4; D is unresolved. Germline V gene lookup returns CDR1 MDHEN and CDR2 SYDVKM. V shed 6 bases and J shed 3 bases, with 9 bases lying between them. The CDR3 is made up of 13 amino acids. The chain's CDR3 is CASSYGVKNIQYF. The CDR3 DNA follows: TGTGCCAGCAGCTACGGAGTCAAAAACATTCAGTACTTC. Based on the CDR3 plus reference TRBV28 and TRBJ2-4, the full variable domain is DVKVTQSSRYLVKRTGEKVFLECVQDMDHENMFWYRQDPGLGLRLIYFSYDVKMKEKGDIPEGYSVSREKKERFSLILESASTNQTSMYLCASSYGVKNIQYFGAGTRLSVL.

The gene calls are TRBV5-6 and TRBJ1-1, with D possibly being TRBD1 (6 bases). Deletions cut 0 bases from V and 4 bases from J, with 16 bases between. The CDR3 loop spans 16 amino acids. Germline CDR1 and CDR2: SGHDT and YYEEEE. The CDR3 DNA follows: TGTGCCAGCAGCTTGGAGGGGGAGGGCGCGGTCACTGAAGCTTTCTTT. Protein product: CASSLEGEGAVTEAFF.

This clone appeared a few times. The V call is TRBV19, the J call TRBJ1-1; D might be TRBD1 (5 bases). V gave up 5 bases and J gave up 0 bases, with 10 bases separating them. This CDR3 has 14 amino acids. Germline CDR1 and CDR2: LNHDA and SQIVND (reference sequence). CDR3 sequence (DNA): TGTGCCAGTAGTCCGGGACTCCTGAACACTGAAGCTTTCTTT. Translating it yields CASSPGLLNTEAFF.

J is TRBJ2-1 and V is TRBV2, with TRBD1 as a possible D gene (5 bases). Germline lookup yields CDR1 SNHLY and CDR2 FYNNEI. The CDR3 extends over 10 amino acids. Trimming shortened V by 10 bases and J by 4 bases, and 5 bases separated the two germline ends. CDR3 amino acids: CATGYNEQFF. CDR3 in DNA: TGTGCCACAGGGTACAATGAGCAGTTCTTC.

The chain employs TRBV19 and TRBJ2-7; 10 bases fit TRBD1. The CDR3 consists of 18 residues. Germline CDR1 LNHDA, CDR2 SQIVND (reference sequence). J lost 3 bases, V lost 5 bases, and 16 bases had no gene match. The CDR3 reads CASSLHPHLGTGDYEQYF. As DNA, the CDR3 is TGTGCCAGTAGTCTTCACCCCCACCTCGGGACAGGGGACTACGAGCAGTACTTC.

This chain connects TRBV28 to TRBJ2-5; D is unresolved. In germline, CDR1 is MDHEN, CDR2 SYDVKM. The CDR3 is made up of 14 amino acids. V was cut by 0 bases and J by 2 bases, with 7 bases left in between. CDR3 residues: CASSLWADQETQYF. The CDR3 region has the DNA TGTGCCAGCAGTTTATGGGCGGATCAAGAGACCCAGTACTTC.

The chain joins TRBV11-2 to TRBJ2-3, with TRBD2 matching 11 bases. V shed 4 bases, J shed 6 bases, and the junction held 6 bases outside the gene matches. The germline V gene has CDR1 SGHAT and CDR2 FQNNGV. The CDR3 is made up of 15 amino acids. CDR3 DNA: TGTGCCAGCAGCTCGATAGGGACTAGCGGTGATACGCAGTATTTT. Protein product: CASSSIGTSGDTQYF.

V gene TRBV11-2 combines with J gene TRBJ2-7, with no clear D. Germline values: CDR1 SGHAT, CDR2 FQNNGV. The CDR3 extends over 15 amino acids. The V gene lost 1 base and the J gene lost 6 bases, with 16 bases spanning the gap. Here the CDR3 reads CASSLVLLVRPEQYF. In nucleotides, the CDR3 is TGTGCCAGCAGCTTAGTCCTTCTAGTTCGACCCGAGCAGTACTTC.

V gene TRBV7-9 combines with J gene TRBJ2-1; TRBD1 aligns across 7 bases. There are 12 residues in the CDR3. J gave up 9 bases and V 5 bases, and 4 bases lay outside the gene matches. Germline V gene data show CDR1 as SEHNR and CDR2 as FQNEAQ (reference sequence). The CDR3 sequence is CASSLAGGEQFF. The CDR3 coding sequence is TGTGCCAGCAGCCTTGCAGGGGGTGAGCAGTTCTTC. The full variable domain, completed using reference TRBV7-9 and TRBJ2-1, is DTGVSQNPRHKITKRGQNVTFRCDPISEHNRLYWYRQTLGQGPEFLTYFQNEAQLEKSRLLSDRFSAERPKGSFSTLEIQRTEQGDSAMYLCASSLAGGEQFFGPGTRLTVL.

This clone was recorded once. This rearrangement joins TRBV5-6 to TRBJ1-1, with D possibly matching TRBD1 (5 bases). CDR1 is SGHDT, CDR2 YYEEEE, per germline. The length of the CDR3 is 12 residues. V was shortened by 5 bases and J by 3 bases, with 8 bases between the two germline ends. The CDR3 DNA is TGTGCCAGCAGGGAGGGGTACACTGAAGCTTTCTTT. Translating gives CASREGYTEAFF.